Following are 23 T cell receptor beta chains from one sample sequenced in a study of tumor and adjacent non-tumor tissue in lung cancer. RNA was extracted from bulk tissue without any cell sorting. The library came from three nested PCR rounds adapted from ARM-PCR protocols. TCRdb analysed the multiplex PCR reads with MiXCR anew, one entry per CDR3 protein. This table has roughly 220,000 distinct CDR3 sequences, about 71% appearing once. The material sequenced was lung tumor tissue. Receptors originate from a man aged 60 to 69 with non-small cell lung cancer.

For this clonotype: At one end the junction does not follow the germline gene, possibly because of a read error. V is TRBV6-1 and J is TRBJ2-6; D not certain. Germline CDR1 is MNHNS and CDR2 is SASEGT. CDR3 length: 15 residues. The CDR3: CASRDSSSGTNVLTF. CDR3 coding DNA: TGTGCCAGCAGAGACTCGAGTTCTGGGACCAACGTCCTGACTTTC.

This clonotype was detected only once. The CDR3 ends on some other residue instead of the conserved phenylalanine or tryptophan, so this is likely a read error. The chain has TRBV4-3 and TRBJ2-3; 8 bases line up with TRBD1. Germline values: CDR1 LGHNA, CDR2 YSLEER. This CDR3 has 18 amino acids. CDR3 sequence (DNA): TGCACCAGCAACCAACTCCCTCGGACAGGGTTAATCGCAGATACGCAGTATATT. It translates to CTSNQLPRTGLIADTQYI.

Comments on this clonotype: Relative to the germline gene, one junction end is altered; a read error may explain this. V gene TRBV6-2 or TRBV6-3 combines with J gene TRBJ2-4; 8 nucleotides agree with TRBD2. The CDR3 is made up of 17 amino acids. Germline assignment: CDR1 MNHEY and CDR2 SVGEGT. The CDR3 reads CAGSRSGGGLAKNIQYF. DNA of the CDR3: TGTGCCGGCAGCCGCTCGGGAGGGGGACTAGCCAAAAACATTCAGTACTTC.

As for this clonotype: Its ends do not fully match the called genes, so a read error is possible. The V and J genes are TRBV5-4 and TRBJ2-7; D gene uncertain. The germline CDR1 and CDR2 sequences are SGHNT and YYREEE (reference sequence). The CDR3 extends over 15 amino acids. The CDR3 region has the DNA TGTGCCAGCGGCTTGGCCGGTACGCTCTCCTACGAGCAGTACTTC. Translating it yields CASGLAGTLSYEQYF.

A remark on this clonotype: This may stem from a read error, because a much larger clone lies one nucleotide away. The gene calls are TRBV4-3 and TRBJ1-2, with D unclear. CDR1 LGHNA and CDR2 YSLEER come from the germline V gene. The V end was cut by 2 bases, the J end by 2 bases, with 9 bases between. The CDR3 runs 14 residues. CDR3 DNA: TGCGCCAGCAGCCAACTTGACGGCAACTATGGCTACACCTTC. It encodes CASSQLDGNYGYTF.

As concerns this clonotype: At one end the junction does not follow the germline gene, possibly because of a read error. V is TRBV11-2 and J is TRBJ1-1; possibly TRBD1 for D (5 bases). Looked up from germline, CDR1 is SGHAT and CDR2 is FQNNGV. CDR3 size: 17 residues. The CDR3 region is CASSLGTFNRTNTEAFF. Here the CDR3 DNA reads TGTGCAAGCAGCTTAGGGACTTTTAATCGGACGAACACTGAAGCTTTCTTT. The full variable domain, rest sourced from reference TRBV11-2 and TRBJ1-1, is EAGVAQSPRYKIIEKRQSVAFWCNPISGHATLYWYQQILGQGPKLLIQFQNNGVVDDSQLPKDRFSAERLKGVDSTLKIQPAKLEDSAVYLCASSLGTFNRTNTEAFFGQGTRLTVV.

The chain joins TRBV10-1 to TRBJ1-1, with 7 bases matching TRBD1. This CDR3 comprises 16 residues. V was pared by 5 bases and J by 4 bases, with 13 bases of the junction left unmatched. Germline values: CDR1 WNHNN, CDR2 SYGVQD (reference sequence). The CDR3 sequence is CASSPGTEGWSTEAFF. The CDR3 DNA is TGCGCCAGCAGTCCGGGGACAGAGGGTTGGAGCACTGAAGCTTTCTTT.

This clonotype was detected a few times. The rearrangement links TRBV20-1 to TRBJ2-1; the match to TRBD2 covers 11 bases. From germline, CDR1 is DFQATT and CDR2 SNEGSKA (reference sequence). J gave up 5 bases and V 4 bases, and 7 bases lay outside the gene matches. This CDR3 has 15 amino acids. This CDR3 is CSANRLAGRNNEQFF. As DNA, the CDR3 is TGCAGTGCTAACCGACTAGCGGGGAGGAACAATGAGCAGTTCTTC.

Worth noting for this clonotype: The junction shows a germline mismatch at one end, possibly a read error. This chain links TRBV20-1 with TRBJ2-3; no reliable D call. This CDR3 comprises 14 residues. CDR1 is DFQATT, CDR2 SNEGSKA, per germline (reference sequence). This CDR3 is CGASTVTLTDTQYF. The CDR3 DNA is TGCGGTGCTAGTACGGTCACGCTCACAGATACGCAGTATTTT.

The table lists this clonotype with a count of one. In DNA, the CDR3 is TGCAGTGCTCTAGCGGGGGAGGGCACAGATACCCATTATTTT. It is translated as CSALAGEGTDTHYF. The chain is built from TRBV20-1 and TRBJ2-3; 10 bases match TRBD2. V shed 5 bases and J 15 bases; nucleotides not matched to a gene: 17. Germline CDR1 DFQATT, CDR2 SNEGSKA (reference sequence). This CDR3 has 14 residues.

This clonotype has just a few counts. The conserved final phenylalanine or tryptophan is absent from the CDR3, which likely points to a read error. The gene calls are TRBV5-4 and TRBJ1-1; D gene unclear. Germline lookup yields CDR1 SGHNT and CDR2 YYREEE (reference sequence). The CDR3 covers 11 residues. The germline V and J ends were trimmed by 10 bases and 7 bases, with 14 bases remaining between them. This CDR3 reads CAGSDFGEAFY. CDR3 DNA sequence: TGTGCCGGCTCTGATTTTGGTGAAGCTTTCTAT.

A remark on this clonotype: The junction departs from the called germline gene at one end, perhaps through a read error. The chain couples TRBV4-3 to TRBJ2-1; 8 bases are a match to TRBD2. The tail of the sequence fits TRBJ2-7 better, so the J call may be wrong. The CDR3 extends over 18 amino acids. Germline CDR1 is LGHNA and CDR2 is YSLEER. The CDR3, as DNA: TGCGCCAGGAGCCCAGATCGTACCCGGGAGGGGACCTACAATGAGCAGTACTTC. Translation: CARSPDRTREGTYNEQYF.

As for this clonotype: This sequence may be a read error, since a much larger clone differs from it by one base. This chain connects TRBV29-1 to TRBJ1-5; weak D call: TRBD1 (5 bases). From germline, CDR1 is SQVTM and CDR2 ANQGSEA. The CDR3 covers 14 residues. This CDR3 reads CSVEGGGVNQPLHF. CDR3 DNA: TGCAGCGTTGAAGGCGGGGGAGTCAATCAGCCCCTGCATTTT.

A remark on this clonotype: This may be a read error, as it is one base from a much larger clone. The gene calls are TRBV12-3 or TRBV12-4 and TRBJ1-5, with D maybe TRBD1 (5 bases). The CDR3 consists of 15 residues. The CDR3 bases are TGTGCCACCAGTTTGTTATTGGGGGAAGGTCAGCCCCAGCATTTT. Translating it yields CATSLLLGEGQPQHF.

The V and J genes are TRBV20-1 and TRBJ1-6; 8 bases agree with TRBD1. The CDR3 is 16 amino acids. V was pared by 7 bases and J by 8 bases, with 16 bases of the junction left unmatched. Germline CDR1 reads DFQATT; CDR2 reads SNEGSKA (reference sequence). The CDR3 region has the DNA TGCAGTGTTAGGTCGCCGGGACAGGCGGAGGATTCACCCCTCCACTTT. Its translation: CSVRSPGQAEDSPLHF.

The rearrangement links TRBV11-3 to TRBJ2-3, with TRBD1 matching 7 bases. The trim removed 7 bases at V and 0 bases at J, leaving 13 bases unmatched. The CDR3 contains 17 residues. Looked up from germline, CDR1 is SGHNT and CDR2 is YENEEA. The CDR3 region is CASKSLTGWQSTDTQYF. The CDR3 nucleotides read TGTGCCAGCAAGTCTTTGACAGGGTGGCAGAGCACAGATACGCAGTATTTT.

Comment on this clonotype: Germline is not matched at one junction end, which may reflect a read error. The rearrangement uses TRBV11-3 and TRBJ2-3; unclear D gene. This CDR3 has 13 amino acids. Germline lookup yields CDR1 SGHNT and CDR2 YENEEA. CDR3 residues: CANSLEMRRERYF. The CDR3 nucleotides are TGTGCCAACAGCTTAGAGATGAGAAGAGAGAGGTATTTT. The full variable domain, rest sourced from reference TRBV11-3 and TRBJ2-3, is EAGVVQSPRYKIIEKKQPVAFWCNPISGHNTLYWYLQNLGQGPELLIRYENEEAVDDSQLPKDRFSAERLKGVDSTLKIQPAELGDSAVYLCANSLEMRRERYFGPGTRLTVL.

As to this clonotype: The junction shows a germline mismatch at one end, possibly a read error. The chain couples TRBV29-1 to TRBJ2-1, with a weak D call TRBD2 (7 bases). This CDR3 region has 16 residues. CDR1 SQVTM and CDR2 ANQGSEA come from the germline V gene. CDR3 nucleotides: TGCGGCGTTGAAGATCTTAAGGGGGGGATAGCCAGGGAGCAGTTCTTC. Its translation is CGVEDLKGGIAREQFF.

A remark on this clonotype: One junction end does not reproduce the germline sequence, and a read error may be involved. The chain recombines TRBV4-3 with TRBJ2-5; a possible D gene is TRBD2 (5 bases). There are 14 residues in the CDR3. CDR1 LGHNA and CDR2 YSLEER come from the germline V gene. This CDR3 reads CASNQDLTGDTQYF. Here the CDR3 DNA reads TGTGCCAGCAACCAAGACCTTACCGGGGATACCCAGTACTTC.

As concerns this clonotype: A junction end diverges from the germline sequence, so it may reflect a read error. V usage is TRBV10-3 and J usage is TRBJ2-6, with a tentative D call TRBD1 (5 bases). The CDR3 has 16 amino acids. Germline values: CDR1 ENHRY, CDR2 SYGVKD. In DNA, the CDR3 is TGTGCCATCAGTGCGGCCAGGAACTCTGGGGCCAACGTCCTGACATTC. It encodes CAISAARNSGANVLTF.

There are a few counts of this clonotype. The V and J genes are TRBV4-3 and TRBJ2-7; perhaps TRBD2 as D (6 bases). There are 15 residues in the CDR3. Germline CDR1 LGHNA, CDR2 YSLEER. Trimming stripped 2 bases from V and 3 bases from J, with 14 bases between. For the CDR3, the DNA is TGCGCCAGCAGCCAACAGCGGGCCCCGGGCTACGAGCAGTACTTC. The encoded protein is CASSQQRAPGYEQYF.

The CDR3 spells CSVYPGTGGYEQYF. In DNA, the CDR3 is TGCAGTGTTTATCCCGGGACAGGGGGGTATGAGCAGTACTTC. V usage is TRBV20-1 and J usage is TRBJ2-7; 11 nucleotides align to TRBD1. Germline CDR1 is DFQATT and CDR2 is SNEGSKA (reference sequence). V trimming: 7 bases; J trimming: 7 bases; junction bases outside the gene matches: 12. The CDR3 spans 14 residues.

About this clonotype: This sequence may be a read error, since a much larger clone differs from it by one base. The chain has TRBV4-3 and TRBJ2-3; D is possibly TRBD1 or TRBD2 (5 bases each). Trimming removed 1 base from V and 1 base from J, with 12 bases in between. This CDR3 comprises 16 residues. Per the germline V gene, CDR1 is LGHNA and CDR2 is YSLEER. CDR3 bases: TGCGCCAGCAGCCAAGGAGTGGGACGCCGCACAGATACGCAGTATTTT. Residues: CASSQGVGRRTDTQYF.